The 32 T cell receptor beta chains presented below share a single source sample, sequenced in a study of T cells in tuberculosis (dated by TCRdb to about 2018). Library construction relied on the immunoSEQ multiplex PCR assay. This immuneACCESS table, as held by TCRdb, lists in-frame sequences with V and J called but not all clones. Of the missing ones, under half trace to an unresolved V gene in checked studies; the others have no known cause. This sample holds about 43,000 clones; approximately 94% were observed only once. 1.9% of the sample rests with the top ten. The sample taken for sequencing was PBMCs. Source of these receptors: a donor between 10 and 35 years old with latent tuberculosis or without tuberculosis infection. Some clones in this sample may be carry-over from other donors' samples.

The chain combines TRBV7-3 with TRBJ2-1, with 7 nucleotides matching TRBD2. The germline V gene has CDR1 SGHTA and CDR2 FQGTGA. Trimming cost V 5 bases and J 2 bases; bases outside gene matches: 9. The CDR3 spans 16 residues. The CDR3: CASSGRGTEPYNEQFF. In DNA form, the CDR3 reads TGTGCCAGCAGCGGGCGGGGGACTGAGCCCTACAATGAGCAGTTCTTC.

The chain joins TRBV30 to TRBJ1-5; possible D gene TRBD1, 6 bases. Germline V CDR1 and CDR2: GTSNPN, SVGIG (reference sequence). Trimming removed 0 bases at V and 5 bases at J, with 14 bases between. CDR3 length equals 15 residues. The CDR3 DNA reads TGTGCCTGGAGTGTTTCAATCGGACAGCATCAGCCCCAGCATTTT. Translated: CAWSVSIGQHQPQHF.

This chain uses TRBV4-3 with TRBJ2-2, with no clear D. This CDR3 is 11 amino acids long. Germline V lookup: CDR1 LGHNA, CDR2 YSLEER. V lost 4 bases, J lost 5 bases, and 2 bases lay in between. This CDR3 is CASSLTGELFF. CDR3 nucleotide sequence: TGCGCCAGCAGCCTAACCGGGGAGCTGTTTTTT.

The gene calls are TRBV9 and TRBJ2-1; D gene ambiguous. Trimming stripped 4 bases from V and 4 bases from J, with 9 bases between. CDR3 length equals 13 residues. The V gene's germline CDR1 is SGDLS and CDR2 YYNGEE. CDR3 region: CASSPTSYNEQFF. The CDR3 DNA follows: TGTGCCAGCAGCCCAACAAGTTACAATGAGCAGTTCTTC.

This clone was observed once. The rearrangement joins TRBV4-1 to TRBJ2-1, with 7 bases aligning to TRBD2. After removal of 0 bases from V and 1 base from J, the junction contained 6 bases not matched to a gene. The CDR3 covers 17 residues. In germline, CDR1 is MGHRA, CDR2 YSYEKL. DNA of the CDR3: TGCGCCAGCAGCCAAGATCGCCTAGCGGCGTCCTACAATGAGCAGTTCTTC. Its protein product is CASSQDRLAASYNEQFF.

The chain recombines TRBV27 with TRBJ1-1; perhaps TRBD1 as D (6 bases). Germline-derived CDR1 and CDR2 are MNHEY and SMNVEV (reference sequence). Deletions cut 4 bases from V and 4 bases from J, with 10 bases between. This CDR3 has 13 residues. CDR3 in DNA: TGTGCCAGCAGTTCCGTAGGGGGCACTGAAGCTTTCTTT. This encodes CASSSVGGTEAFF.

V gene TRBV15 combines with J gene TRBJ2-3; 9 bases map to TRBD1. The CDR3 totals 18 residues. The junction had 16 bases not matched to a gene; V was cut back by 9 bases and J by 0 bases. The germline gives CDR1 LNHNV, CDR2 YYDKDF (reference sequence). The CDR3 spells CATRTGDIITQSTDTQYF. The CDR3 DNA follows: TGTGCCACAAGGACAGGGGACATTATAACCCAAAGCACAGATACGCAGTATTTT.

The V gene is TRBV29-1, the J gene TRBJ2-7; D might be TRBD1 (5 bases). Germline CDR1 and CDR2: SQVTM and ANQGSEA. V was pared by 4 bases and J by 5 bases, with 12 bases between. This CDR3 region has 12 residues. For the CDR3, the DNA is TGCAGCGTTGGCGTAGGGGCGAACGAGCAGTACTTC. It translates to CSVGVGANEQYF.

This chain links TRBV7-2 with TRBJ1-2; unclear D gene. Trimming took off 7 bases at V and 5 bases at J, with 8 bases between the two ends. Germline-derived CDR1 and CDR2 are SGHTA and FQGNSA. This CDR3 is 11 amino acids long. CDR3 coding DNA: TGTGCCAGCACCACGACTTATGGCTACACCTTC. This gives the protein CASTTTYGYTF.

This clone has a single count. CDR3 in DNA: TGTGCCAGCAGTTTAGCCCGGAGAGACCAGCCCCAGCATTTT. Translation gives CASSLARRDQPQHF. This chain links TRBV28 with TRBJ1-5; no firm D call. The CDR3 consists of 14 residues. Trimming stripped 2 bases from V and 7 bases from J, with 12 bases between. The germline V gene encodes CDR1 MDHEN and CDR2 SYDVKM. The full variable domain, in which reference TRBV28 and TRBJ1-5 provide the parts outside the CDR3, is DVKVTQSSRYLVKRTGEKVFLECVQDMDHENMFWYRQDPGLGLRLIYFSYDVKMKEKGDIPEGYSVSREKKERFSLILESASTNQTSMYLCASSLARRDQPQHFGDGTRLSIL.

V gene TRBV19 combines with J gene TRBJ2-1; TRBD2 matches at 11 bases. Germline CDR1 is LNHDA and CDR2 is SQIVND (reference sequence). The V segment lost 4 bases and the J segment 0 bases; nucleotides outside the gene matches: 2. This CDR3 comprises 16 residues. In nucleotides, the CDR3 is TGTGCCAGTAGTACTCTAGCGGGAGGCTCCTACAATGAGCAGTTCTTC. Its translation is CASSTLAGGSYNEQFF.

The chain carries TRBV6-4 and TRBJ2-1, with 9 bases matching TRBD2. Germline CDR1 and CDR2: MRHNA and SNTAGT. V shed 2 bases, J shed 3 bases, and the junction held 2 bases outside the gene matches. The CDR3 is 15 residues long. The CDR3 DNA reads TGTGCCAGCAGTGACATAGCGGGGGACTACAATGAGCAGTTCTTC. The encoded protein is CASSDIAGDYNEQFF.

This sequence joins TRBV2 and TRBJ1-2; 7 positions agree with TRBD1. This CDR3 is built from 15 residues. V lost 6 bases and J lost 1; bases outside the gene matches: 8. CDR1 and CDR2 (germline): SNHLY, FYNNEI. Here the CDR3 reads CASSGWDSYNYGYTF. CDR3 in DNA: TGTGCCAGCAGCGGATGGGACAGCTATAACTATGGCTACACCTTC.

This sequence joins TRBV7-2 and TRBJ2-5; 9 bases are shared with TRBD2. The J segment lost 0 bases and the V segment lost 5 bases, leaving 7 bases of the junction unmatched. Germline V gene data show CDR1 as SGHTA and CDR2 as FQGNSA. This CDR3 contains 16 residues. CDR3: CASSLLAGPYQETQYF. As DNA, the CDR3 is TGTGCCAGCAGCCTCCTAGCGGGGCCGTACCAAGAGACCCAGTACTTC.

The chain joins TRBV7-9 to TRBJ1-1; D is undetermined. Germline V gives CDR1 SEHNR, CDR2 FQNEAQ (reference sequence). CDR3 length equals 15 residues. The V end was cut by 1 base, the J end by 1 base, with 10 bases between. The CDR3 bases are TGTGCCAGCAGCTTAGTTTCAGATCCGAACACTGAAGCTTTCTTT. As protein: CASSLVSDPNTEAFF.

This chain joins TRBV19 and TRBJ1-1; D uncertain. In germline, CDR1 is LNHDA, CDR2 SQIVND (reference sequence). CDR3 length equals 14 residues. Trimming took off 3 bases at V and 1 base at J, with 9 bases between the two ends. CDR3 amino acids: CASSIARANTEAFF. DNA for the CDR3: TGTGCCAGTAGTATCGCCCGAGCGAACACTGAAGCTTTCTTT.

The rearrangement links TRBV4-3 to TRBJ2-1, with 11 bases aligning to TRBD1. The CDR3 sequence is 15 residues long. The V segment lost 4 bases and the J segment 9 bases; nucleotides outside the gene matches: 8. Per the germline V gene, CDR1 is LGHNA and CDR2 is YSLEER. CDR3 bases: TGCGCCAGCAGCCCCGGACAGGGGGCGATGAGTGAGCAGTTCTTC. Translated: CASSPGQGAMSEQFF.

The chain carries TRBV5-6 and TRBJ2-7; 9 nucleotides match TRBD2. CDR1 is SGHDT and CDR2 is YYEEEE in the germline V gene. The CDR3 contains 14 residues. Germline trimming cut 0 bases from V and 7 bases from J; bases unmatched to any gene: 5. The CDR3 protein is CASSLALAGREQYF. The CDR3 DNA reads TGTGCCAGCAGCTTGGCTCTAGCGGGAAGGGAGCAGTACTTC.

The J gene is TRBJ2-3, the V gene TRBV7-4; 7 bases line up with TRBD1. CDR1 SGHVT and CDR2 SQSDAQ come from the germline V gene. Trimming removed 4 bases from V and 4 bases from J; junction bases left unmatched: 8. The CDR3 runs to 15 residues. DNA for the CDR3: TGTGCCAGCAGCTCCCAGGGGGTCTACGCAGATACGCAGTATTTT. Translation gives CASSSQGVYADTQYF.

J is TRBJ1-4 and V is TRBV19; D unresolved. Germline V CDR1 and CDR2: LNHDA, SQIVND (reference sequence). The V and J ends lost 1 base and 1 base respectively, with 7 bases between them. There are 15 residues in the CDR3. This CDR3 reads CASSIVWQTNEKLFF. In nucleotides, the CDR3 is TGTGCCAGTAGTATAGTGTGGCAAACTAATGAAAAACTGTTTTTT.

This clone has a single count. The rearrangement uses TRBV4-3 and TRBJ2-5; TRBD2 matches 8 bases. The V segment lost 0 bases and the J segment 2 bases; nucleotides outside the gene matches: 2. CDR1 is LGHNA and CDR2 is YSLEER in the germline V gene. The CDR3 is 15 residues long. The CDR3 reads CASSQDERGQETQYF. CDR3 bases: TGCGCCAGCAGCCAAGACGAGCGGGGGCAAGAGACCCAGTACTTC.

This CDR3 is CASRSQLTNYGYTF. The CDR3 DNA reads TGTGCCAGCAGGTCACAGCTTACTAACTATGGCTACACCTTC. The chain combines TRBV5-4 with TRBJ1-2; D remains ambiguous. Germline CDR1 reads SGHNT; CDR2 reads YYREEE (reference sequence). The CDR3 totals 14 residues. Deletions cut 5 bases from V and 0 bases from J, with 11 bases between.

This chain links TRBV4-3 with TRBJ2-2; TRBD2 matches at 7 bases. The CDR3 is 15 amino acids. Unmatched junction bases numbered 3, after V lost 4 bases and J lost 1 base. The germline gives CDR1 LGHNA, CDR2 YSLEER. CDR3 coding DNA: TGCGCCAGCAGCCCGCGGGGGAGGAACACCGGGGAGCTGTTTTTT. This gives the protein CASSPRGRNTGELFF.

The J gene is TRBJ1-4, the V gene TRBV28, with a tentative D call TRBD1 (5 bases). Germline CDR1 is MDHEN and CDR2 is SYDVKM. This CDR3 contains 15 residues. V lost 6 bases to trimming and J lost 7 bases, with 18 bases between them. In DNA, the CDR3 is TGTGCCAGCAGCCAACGGGGCGGGGAACGTGAAAAACTGTTTTTT. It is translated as CASSQRGGEREKLFF.

CDR3 region: CASSREQAGYEQYF. CDR3 nucleotides: TGTGCCAGCAGTCGGGAGCAGGCGGGCTACGAGCAGTACTTC. The rearrangement uses TRBV28 and TRBJ2-7, with D perhaps matching TRBD2 (6 bases). Germline V lookup: CDR1 MDHEN, CDR2 SYDVKM. Trimming stripped 5 bases from V and 3 bases from J, with 14 bases between. This CDR3 is built from 14 residues.

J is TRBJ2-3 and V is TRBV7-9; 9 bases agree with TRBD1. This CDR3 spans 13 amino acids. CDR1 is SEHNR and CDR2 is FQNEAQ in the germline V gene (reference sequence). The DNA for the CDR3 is TGTGCTCATGGGTGGGACAGGGCGGATACGCAGTATTTT. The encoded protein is CAHGWDRADTQYF.

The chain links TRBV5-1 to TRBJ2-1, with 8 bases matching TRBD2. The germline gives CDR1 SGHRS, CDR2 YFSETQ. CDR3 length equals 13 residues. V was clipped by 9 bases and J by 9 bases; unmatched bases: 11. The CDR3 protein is CATRGGTIGEQFF. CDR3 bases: TGCGCCACCCGGGGGGGGACAATCGGTGAGCAGTTCTTC.

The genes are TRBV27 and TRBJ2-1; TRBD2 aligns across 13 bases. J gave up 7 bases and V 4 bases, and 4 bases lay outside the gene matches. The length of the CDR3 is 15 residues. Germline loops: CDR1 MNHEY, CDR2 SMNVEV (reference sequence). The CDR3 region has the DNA TGTGCCAGCAGTTCGGGACTAGCGGGGTTAAATGAGCAGTTCTTC. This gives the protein CASSSGLAGLNEQFF.

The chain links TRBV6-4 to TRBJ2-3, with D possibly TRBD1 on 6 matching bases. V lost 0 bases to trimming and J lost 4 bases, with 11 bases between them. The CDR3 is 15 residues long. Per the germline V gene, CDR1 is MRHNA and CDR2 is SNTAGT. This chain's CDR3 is CASSDSGGSADTQYF. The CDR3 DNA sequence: TGTGCCAGCAGTGACTCAGGGGGTTCGGCAGATACGCAGTATTTT.

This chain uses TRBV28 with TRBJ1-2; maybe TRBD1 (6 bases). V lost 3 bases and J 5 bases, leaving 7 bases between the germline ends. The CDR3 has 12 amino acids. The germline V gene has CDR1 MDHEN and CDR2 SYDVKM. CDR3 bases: TGTGCCAGCAGTTTGACAGGATATGGCTACACCTTC. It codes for CASSLTGYGYTF.

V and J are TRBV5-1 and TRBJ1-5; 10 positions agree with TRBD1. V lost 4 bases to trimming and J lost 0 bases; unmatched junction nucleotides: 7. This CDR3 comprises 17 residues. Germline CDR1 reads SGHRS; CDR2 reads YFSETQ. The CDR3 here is CASSPGTGDYSNQPQHF. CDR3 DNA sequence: TGCGCCAGCAGCCCTGGGACAGGGGATTATAGCAATCAGCCCCAGCATTTT. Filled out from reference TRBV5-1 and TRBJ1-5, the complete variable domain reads KAGVTQTPRYLIKTRGQQVTLSCSPISGHRSVSWYQQTPGQGLQFLFEYFSETQRNKGNFPGRFSGRQFSNSRSEMNVSTLELGDSALYLCASSPGTGDYSNQPQHFGDGTRLSIL.

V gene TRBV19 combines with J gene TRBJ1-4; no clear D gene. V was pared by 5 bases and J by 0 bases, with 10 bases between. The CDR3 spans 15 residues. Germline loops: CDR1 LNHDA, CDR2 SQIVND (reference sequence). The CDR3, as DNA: TGTGCCAGTAGTCGAGGAGAGGCAACTAATGAAAAACTGTTTTTT. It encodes CASSRGEATNEKLFF.